The 14 T cell receptor beta chains below come from one sample, sequenced in a study of radiotherapy plus CTLA-4 blockade in lung cancer. Assay used: immunoSEQ multiplex PCR; TCRdb lists only in-frame clones, some missing. This table has tens of thousands of clones, over 55% appearing once. The specimen was peripheral blood, collected from a patient treated with radiotherapy plus ipilimumab. These receptors all stem from a human donor with non-small cell lung cancer who had a partial response to radiotherapy plus ipilimumab.

The genes are TRBV4-3 and TRBJ1-2, with TRBD1 matching 9 bases. V shed 3 bases and J 4 bases; nucleotides not matched to a gene: 9. CDR3 length: 16 residues. From germline, CDR1 is LGHNA and CDR2 YSLEER. The CDR3 sequence: CASSQGPGQGTYGYTF. In DNA form, the CDR3 reads TGCGCCAGCAGCCAGGGCCCGGGACAGGGAACCTATGGCTACACCTTC.

This chain connects TRBV5-4 to TRBJ2-2; 10 bases are a match to TRBD2. V shed 4 bases, J shed 7 bases, and the junction held 10 bases outside the gene matches. Germline V gene data show CDR1 as SGHNT and CDR2 as YYREEE (reference sequence). The CDR3 spans 16 residues. CDR3 nucleotide sequence: TGTGCCAGCAGCAGCGGGAGGGCCGGTTTTGGCGGGGAGCTGTTTTTT. It is translated as CASSSGRAGFGGELFF.

V is TRBV5-1 and J is TRBJ2-5; TRBD2 is a possible D gene (5 bases). Germline CDR1 SGHRS, CDR2 YFSETQ. This CDR3 region has 12 residues. V gave up 8 bases and J gave up 1 base, with 9 bases separating them. The CDR3 sequence is CASRGSQETQYF. The CDR3 bases are TGCGCCAGTCGCGGGTCCCAAGAGACCCAGTACTTC.

This clone was detected only a few times. The chain joins TRBV14 to TRBJ1-6; weak D call: TRBD1 (5 bases). This CDR3 is 15 amino acids long. V shed 5 bases and J shed 5 bases, with 13 bases lying between them. The germline V gene encodes CDR1 SGHDN and CDR2 FVKESK. The CDR3 nucleotides read TGTGCCAGCAGCTCTCGGACAATTAATAATTCACCCCTCCACTTT. It encodes CASSSRTINNSPLHF.

The chain uses TRBV9 and TRBJ2-3, with 8 bases aligning to TRBD2. Germline CDR1 is SGDLS and CDR2 is YYNGEE. The trim removed 1 base at V and 4 bases at J, leaving 11 bases unmatched. This CDR3 has 17 amino acids. The CDR3 here is CASSVREGTLGSDTQYF. The CDR3 DNA follows: TGTGCCAGCAGCGTACGGGAGGGCACCTTGGGTTCAGATACGCAGTATTTT.

This clone has only one observation. The J gene is TRBJ1-6, the V gene TRBV7-8; the D gene is possibly TRBD1 (5 bases). The ends were cut back, 2 bases at V and 0 bases at J, with 14 bases in the middle. CDR1 is SGHVS, CDR2 FQNEAQ, per germline. The CDR3 length is 18 residues. CDR3 region: CASSLNPRQSSYNSPLHF. The CDR3, as DNA: TGTGCCAGCAGCTTAAATCCTAGACAGAGCTCCTATAATTCACCCCTCCACTTT.

This clone is medium-sized (0.01 to 0.1%) within its sample. The CDR3 DNA is TGTGCCAGTAGGACTTCCGGGACTAGCGGGAGGGACCGGGAGCTGTTTTTT. Protein sequence: CASRTSGTSGRDRELFF. The rearrangement links TRBV19 to TRBJ2-2; TRBD2 agrees at 16 bases. The CDR3 runs to 17 residues. CDR1 LNHDA and CDR2 SQIVND come from the germline V gene (reference sequence). After removal of 6 bases from V and 9 bases from J, the junction contained 10 bases not matched to a gene.

The V and J genes are TRBV6-5 and TRBJ2-1; 11 nucleotides agree with TRBD2. The CDR3 consists of 12 residues. Germline V gene sequence: CDR1 MNHEY, CDR2 SVGAGI. With 6 bases clipped from V and 12 bases from J, the junction kept 4 bases outside the gene matches. The CDR3 is CASRGTSGPQFF. CDR3 bases: TGTGCCAGCAGGGGGACTAGCGGACCGCAGTTCTTC.

This clone was observed once. Germline and junction disagree at one end, which may indicate a read error. The gene calls are TRBV30 and TRBJ2-7; TRBD2 might be the D (5 bases). CDR3 length equals 13 residues. Germline values: CDR1 GTSNPN, CDR2 SVGIG (reference sequence). CDR3 amino acids: CAWRLTVSSEQYF. The CDR3, as DNA: TGTGCCTGGCGACTAACAGTCTCCTCCGAGCAGTACTTC.

Written as DNA, the CDR3 is TGTGCCAGCACCCCCTGGGAGGGTAACACTGAAGCTTTCTTT. Encoded protein: CASTPWEGNTEAFF. The V call is TRBV9, the J call TRBJ1-1; no clear D. V dropped 6 bases and J dropped 2 bases, with 14 bases sitting between them. This CDR3 region has 14 residues. Per the germline V gene, CDR1 is SGDLS and CDR2 is YYNGEE.

V gene TRBV5-4 combines with J gene TRBJ1-2; 9 bases map to TRBD1. The CDR3 covers 14 residues. Germline V lookup: CDR1 SGHNT, CDR2 YYREEE (reference sequence). The ends lost 4 bases at V and 5 bases at J; junction bases unmatched: 6. The CDR3 region is CASSRDRERYGYTF. The CDR3 coding sequence is TGTGCCAGCAGCCGGGACAGGGAAAGGTATGGCTACACCTTC.

The chain joins TRBV2 to TRBJ2-5; 13 nucleotides agree with TRBD2. Germline lookup yields CDR1 SNHLY and CDR2 FYNNEI. This CDR3 spans 15 amino acids. With 6 bases clipped from V and 3 bases from J, the junction kept 4 bases outside the gene matches. The CDR3 nucleotides read TGTGCCAGCAGCCCCACTAGCGGGAGGGAAGAGACCCAGTACTTC. This encodes CASSPTSGREETQYF.

The chain has TRBV27 and TRBJ2-1, with D possibly matching TRBD1 (6 bases). Trimming took off 7 bases at V and 12 bases at J, with 13 bases between the two ends. CDR3 length equals 11 residues. The germline CDR1 and CDR2 sequences are MNHEY and SMNVEV (reference sequence). The CDR3 spells CASKGTIVQFF. The CDR3 DNA sequence: TGTGCCAGCAAAGGGACAATCGTGCAGTTCTTC.

This clone was recorded a few times. The rearrangement links TRBV5-4 to TRBJ2-3; TRBD1 matches 9 bases. Looked up from germline, CDR1 is SGHNT and CDR2 is YYREEE (reference sequence). The CDR3 contains 15 residues. The ends lost 4 bases at V and 5 bases at J; junction bases unmatched: 8. Here the CDR3 reads CASSLNRGQVDTQYF. DNA for the CDR3: TGTGCCAGCAGCCTTAACAGGGGGCAAGTAGATACGCAGTATTTT.